This TCR beta chain came from a study of tumor-infiltrating lymphocytes in primary liver carcinoma. This CDR3 has 16 amino acids. Looked up from germline, CDR1 is ENHRY and CDR2 is SYGVKD. The roughly 18-34 mg bulk tissue piece was not sorted before simultaneous RNA and DNA extraction. From 500 ng of total RNA, TCR beta-specific cDNA was reverse-transcribed using a constant-region primer. Three rounds of nested multiplex PCR with slightly modified ARM-PCR produced TCR beta libraries. The study ran its first two PCR rounds for approximately 10 cycles each, using TRBV1-TRBV30 forward primers and a C-beta reverse primer. In TCRdb, the multiplex PCR reads were re-called with MiXCR into one record per CDR3 protein. The sample holds about 74,000 distinct CDR3 sequences, 55% to 75% seen once. Note on this clonotype: Relative to the germline gene, one junction end is altered; a read error may explain this.

What was sequenced was liver tumor tissue from sampling region 4. Stated subset: tumor region T4, right-lateral pole. This sequence was found in a man aged 35-49 years with primary liver carcinoma and hepatitis B virus infection. The chain couples TRBV10-3 to TRBJ2-4; TRBD2 matches 12 bases. CDR3 residues: CAIGELASGRANFQYF. As DNA, the CDR3 is TGTGCCATCGGTGAGTTGGCTAGCGGGAGGGCGAACTTTCAGTACTTC.